This is a list of T cell receptor beta chains from one sample in a study of graft-versus-host responses after intestinal transplantation. For these TCRs, the target antigens are not known. Libraries were prepared by immunoSEQ multiplex PCR; TCRdb keeps only in-frame clonotypes and omits some of them. The repertoire holds about 88,000 clones, with 90% as singletons. Sequenced here: unstimulated CD4+ T cells sorted from spleen or lymph node cells, sampled before intestinal transplant. The receptors shown here come from a human donor who received an intestinal transplant. CDR3s include the opening cysteine and the closing phenylalanine or tryptophan. Each record gives: J gene, V gene, D gene, clone size, CDR3 protein, CDR3 DNA. A D gene is named only where the DNA matches it firmly. Clone size, where shown, is once, few, many, or a class for clones that have expanded.

TRBJ1-2,TRBV10-3,TRBD1,NA,CAIRRQGADGYTF,TGTGCCATCAGACGACAGGGGGCGGATGGCTACACCTTC
TRBJ1-1,TRBV19,NA,NA,CATSSGGNTEAFF,TGTGCCACCTCCTCGGGGGGCAACACTGAAGCTTTCTTT
TRBJ1-4,TRBV9,TRBD1,NA,CASSPQGAGEKLFF,TGTGCCAGCAGCCCCCAGGGGGCAGGTGAAAAACTGTTTTTT
TRBJ2-5,TRBV5-1,TRBD2,NA,CASSSGLLGGDQYF,TGCGCCAGCAGCTCGGGACTACTTGGGGGGGACCAGTACTTC
TRBJ2-6,TRBV5-6,NA,NA,CASRDSSGANVLTF,TGTGCCAGCCGAGACAGCTCTGGGGCCAACGTCCTGACTTTC
TRBJ1-2,TRBV29-1,TRBD1,NA,CSGLTTGGGYTF,TGCAGCGGGCTAACGACAGGGGGTGGCTACACCTTC
TRBJ1-6,TRBV5-1,NA,NA,CASSLARWGGSEDSPLHF,TGCGCCAGCAGCTTGGCCCGTTGGGGGGGGTCGGAGGATTCACCCCTCCACTTT
TRBJ1-1,TRBV7-9,NA,NA,CASSFAADSEAFF,TGTGCCAGCAGCTTCGCAGCGGACAGTGAAGCTTTCTTT
TRBJ2-5,TRBV9,TRBD2,once,CASSGRTSGGWETQYF,TGTGCCAGCAGCGGTCGGACTAGCGGGGGTTGGGAGACCCAGTACTTC
TRBJ2-6,TRBV11-2,NA,once,CASRGGGANVLTF,TGTGCCAGCAGGGGGGGAGGGGCCAACGTCCTGACTTTC
TRBJ1-4,TRBV14,NA,once,CASSHQGLGEKLFF,TGTGCCAGCAGCCACCAGGGATTGGGTGAAAAACTGTTTTTT
TRBJ1-2,TRBV7-9,TRBD1,NA,CASREGQGLSANYGYTF,TGTGCCAGCAGGGAGGGACAGGGGCTCAGCGCTAACTATGGCTACACCTTC
TRBJ2-5,TRBV9,TRBD2,NA,CASSPRGSGGHQETQYF,TGTGCCAGCAGCCCCCGGGGGAGCGGGGGCCACCAAGAGACCCAGTACTTC
TRBJ1-1,TRBV6-5,NA,NA,CASSYSRQNTEAFF,TGTGCCAGCAGTTACTCGAGACAGAACACTGAAGCTTTCTTT
TRBJ2-2,TRBV2,TRBD2,NA,CASSGTTNTGELFF,TGTGCCAGCAGCGGGACTACCAACACCGGGGAGCTGTTTTTT
TRBJ1-5,TRBV19,NA,NA,CASRLAGYSNQPQHF,TGTGCCAGTAGGTTGGCAGGTTATAGCAATCAGCCCCAGCATTTT
TRBJ1-1,TRBV9,TRBD1,NA,CASSPRQGMNTEAFF,TGTGCCAGCAGCCCTAGACAGGGGATGAACACTGAAGCTTTCTTT
TRBJ2-3,TRBV21-1,NA,NA,CASSKDGLGATDTQYF,TGTGCCAGCAGCAAAGATGGGTTGGGGGCCACAGATACGCAGTATTTT
TRBJ1-1,TRBV10-3,NA,NA,CAISDSAGRTEAFF,TGTGCCATCAGTGACTCGGCAGGGAGGACTGAAGCTTTCTTT
TRBJ2-2,TRBV6-1,NA,NA,CASIWTVETGELFF,TGTGCCAGCATCTGGACAGTAGAAACCGGGGAGCTGTTTTTT
TRBJ1-5,TRBV9,NA,NA,CASSVTGTSNQPQHF,TGTGCCAGCAGCGTAACAGGGACCAGCAATCAGCCCCAGCATTTT
TRBJ1-2,TRBV19,TRBD1,NA,CASSDRTFNYGYTF,TGTGCCAGTTCGGACAGGACCTTTAACTATGGCTACACCTTC
TRBJ2-3,TRBV7-9,NA,NA,CASSPLNQDTQYF,TGTGCCAGCAGCCCCCTAAACCAAGATACGCAGTATTTT
TRBJ2-4,TRBV29-1,NA,NA,CSVVSGPAKNIQYF,TGCAGCGTTGTCTCCGGTCCGGCCAAAAACATTCAGTACTTC
TRBJ2-5,TRBV5-1,TRBD1,NA,CASTIGTGKETQYF,TGCGCCAGCACCATTGGGACAGGGAAAGAGACCCAGTACTTC
TRBJ1-4,TRBV6-5,TRBD1,NA,CASKSGGDNEKLFF,TGTGCCAGCAAGTCAGGGGGCGATAATGAAAAACTGTTTTTT
TRBJ1-2,TRBV27,NA,NA,CASRPARVRGYTF,TGTGCCAGCAGGCCCGCCCGGGTTCGCGGCTACACCTTC
TRBJ1-3,TRBV2,TRBD1,NA,CASTQEGDRLRFIGNTIYF,TGTGCCAGCACCCAGGAGGGGGACAGGCTACGTTTTATAGGAAACACCATATATTTT
TRBJ1-1,TRBV7-2,TRBD1,NA,CASSSSGGLNTEAFF,TGTGCCAGCAGCTCCTCAGGGGGATTGAACACTGAAGCTTTCTTT
TRBJ1-3,TRBV11-2,NA,NA,CASSSQAGVGNTIYF,TGTGCCAGCAGCTCCCAGGCGGGGGTAGGAAACACCATATATTTT
TRBJ2-7,TRBV27,NA,NA,CASRGLISYEQYF,TGTGCCAGCAGGGGCCTTATCTCCTACGAGCAGTACTTC
TRBJ2-7,TRBV18,NA,NA,CASSPPGRGTYEQYF,TGTGCCAGCTCACCCCCGGGACGGGGGACCTACGAGCAGTACTTC
TRBJ2-3,TRBV5-4,TRBD2,NA,CASSSLAGASTDTQYF,TGTGCCAGCAGTTCCTTAGCGGGGGCTTCCACAGATACGCAGTATTTT
TRBJ1-1,TRBV7-9,NA,NA,CASSFRGGTEAFF,TGTGCCAGCAGCTTCAGGGGCGGGACTGAAGCTTTCTTT
TRBJ1-1,TRBV7-9,TRBD1,NA,CAAGDRDTEAFF,TGTGCCGCTGGGGACAGGGATACTGAAGCTTTCTTT
TRBJ2-3,TRBV7-9,NA,NA,CASSSSGSYDTQYF,TGTGCCAGCAGCTCCTCCGGGTCCTACGATACGCAGTATTTT
TRBJ1-1,TRBV7-9,NA,NA,CASSWGGLGTEAFF,TGTGCCAGCAGTTGGGGGGGGCTTGGCACTGAAGCTTTCTTT
TRBJ2-1,TRBV5-1,TRBD2,few,CASSLTTSGGPGEQFF,TGCGCCAGCAGCTTAACGACCAGCGGGGGGCCGGGGGAGCAGTTCTTC
TRBJ2-1,TRBV11-2,TRBD1,NA,CASNLRDREYEQFF,TGTGCCAGCAACTTGAGGGACAGGGAATATGAGCAGTTCTTC
TRBJ1-1,TRBV27,NA,NA,CASSLSGRNTEAFF,TGTGCCAGCAGTTTGAGCGGGAGAAACACTGAAGCTTTCTTT
TRBJ2-2,TRBV5-4,NA,NA,CASRTANTGELFF,TGTGCCAGCAGGACAGCTAACACCGGGGAGCTGTTTTTT
TRBJ2-3,TRBV4-1,NA,NA,CASMTGSSPRDTQYF,TGCGCCAGCATGACCGGGAGTAGCCCGAGGGATACGCAGTATTTT
TRBJ1-1,TRBV5-1,NA,NA,CASRGTLNTEAFF,TGCGCCAGCAGGGGGACACTGAACACTGAAGCTTTCTTT
TRBJ1-1,TRBV9,NA,NA,CASSVGSRNTEAFF,TGTGCCAGCAGCGTAGGGTCGAGGAACACTGAAGCTTTCTTT
TRBJ2-2,TRBV6-6,NA,NA,CASSSSYTGELFF,TGTGCCAGCAGCTCCAGTTACACCGGGGAGCTGTTTTTT
TRBJ2-7,TRBV6-1,NA,few,CASRNPLGGASEQYF,TGTGCCAGCAGGAACCCACTGGGGGGGGCGTCCGAGCAGTACTTC
TRBJ1-2,TRBV5-1,NA,NA,CASSPTPAGLFYGYTF,TGCGCCAGCAGCCCCACCCCCGCGGGACTGTTCTATGGCTACACCTTC
TRBJ2-5,TRBV5-1,TRBD2,NA,CASSLAPGLEKETQYF,TGCGCCAGCAGCTTGGCCCCGGGACTAGAAAAAGAGACCCAGTACTTC